The clone carrying this T cell receptor (beta chain) was picked up many times. Its antigen is as yet unknown. The V gene end was trimmed by 4 bases and the J gene end by 1 base; junction bases not matched to a gene: 7. The CDR3 totals 17 residues. The V gene's germline CDR1 is KGHDR and CDR2 SFDVKD. The sample belongs to a study of regulatory T cells in long-lasting Graves disease. Overall study: Disease was considered persistent Graves' disease after over 5 years of antithyroid drugs (with positive TSH receptor antibodies).

Time point of the sample: persistent/refractory GD, antithyroid drugs over 5 years with positive TRAb. TCR sequences were obtained from RNA taken from PBMCs. EDTA tubes were used for drawing approximately 9 milliliters of peripheral blood. General study findings and limits: Persistent Graves' patients showed less TCR diversity than newly diagnosed patients showed.

Investigators prepared the TCR beta libraries by applying iRepertoire HTBI primers and Arm-PCR of CDR3 regions. In TCRdb, the multiplex PCR reads were re-called with MiXCR into one record per CDR3 protein. The data show approximately 360,000 distinct CDR3 sequences, with more than 20% seen just once and approximately 30% held by the top ten. V is TRBV24-1 and J is TRBJ2-2; 8 bases are shared with TRBD1. The sample consisted of peripheral blood mononuclear cells (PBMCs), taken when the disease was refractory, from a patient treated with antithyroid drugs. The clonotype originates from a woman aged 40 to 50 with Graves disease. CDR3 residues: CATSDPPGTGNTGELFF. The DNA of the CDR3 is TGTGCCACCAGTGACCCACCCGGGACAGGGAACACCGGGGAGCTGTTTTTT.